This TCR beta chain was obtained from a study of blood T cell repertoires in COVID-19. Study-wide background: Samples taken during acute and convalescent COVID-19 were collected in the United States, Italy and Spain. PBMCs, B-cell-depleted T cells, or T cells were the source of the cDNA or gDNA that made up the material.

CDR3 length: 16 amino acids. V was clipped by 7 bases and J by 7 bases, with 20 bases between them. In germline, CDR1 is SNHLY, CDR2 FYNNEI. Original analysis: Using reference gene primer amplification, nucleated cell counts were estimated. Assay: immunoSEQ multiplex PCR; the TCRdb copy retains only in-frame clones and omits some. The V and J calls and clone size come from that table; D and trimming were worked out from the DNA. The data show about 210,000 clones, approximately 91% seen once. Sequenced material: peripheral blood. The chain employs TRBV2 and TRBJ1-6; D is perhaps TRBD1 (5 bases). This receptor was taken from a woman between 35 and 50 years old with acute or convalescent COVID-19. The CDR3 coding sequence is TGTGCCAGCATCTCTGGACAACCCGAGGAAAATTCACCCCTCCACTTT. Its translation is CASISGQPEENSPLHF.